This is a list of T cell receptor beta chains from one sample in a study of T cell clones after liver transplantation. TCRdb's copy holds only in-frame clones and misses some; the assay was immunoSEQ multiplex PCR. Among around 76,000 clones listed, 80% were seen once. This specimen consisted of CD4+ T cells from blood, obtained 12 months after liver transplant. All receptors derive from a human patient who received a liver transplant. Part of the T cell pool may stem from the graft donor. Both conserved end residues are part of each CDR3. Fields, in order: V gene, clone size, D gene, CDR3 length, J gene, CDR3 protein, CDR3 DNA. A D gene is named only where the DNA matches it firmly. Size tells how often a clone was seen (once, few, many) or the class of an expanded clone, and some rows leave it out.

>TRBV5-1|NA|NA|14|TRBJ1-1
CASSLAGGDTEAFF
TGCGCCAGCAGCTTGGCCGGAGGGGACACTGAAGCTTTCTTT
>TRBV29-1|NA|NA|13|TRBJ1-1
CSVVRGLNTEAFF
TGCAGCGTTGTACGCGGGCTGAACACTGAAGCTTTCTTT
>TRBV7-6|NA|NA|18|TRBJ2-5
CASSLGPLHRSATETQYF
TGTGCCAGCAGCTTAGGCCCCCTCCACCGCTCTGCCACAGAGACCCAGTACTTC
>TRBV10-1|NA|TRBD1|16|TRBJ2-1
CASRGLEDRDDNEQFF
TGCGCCAGCAGGGGATTAGAGGACAGGGACGACAATGAGCAGTTCTTC
>TRBV28|NA|NA|12|TRBJ2-7
CASSFPRAVQYF
TGTGCCAGCAGTTTCCCCCGGGCCGTGCAGTACTTC
>TRBV7-2|NA|NA|13|TRBJ2-7
CASSSLGGLEQYF
TGTGCCAGCAGCTCACTCGGGGGTTTGGAGCAGTACTTC
>TRBV7-9|NA|NA|15|TRBJ1-3
CASTRDRSSGNTIYF
TGTGCCAGCACCCGGGACCGGAGCTCTGGAAACACCATATATTTT
>TRBV6-5|NA|NA|15|TRBJ1-5
CASREGRGYNQPQHF
TGTGCCAGCAGGGAGGGACGAGGGTACAATCAGCCCCAGCATTTT
>TRBV29-1|NA|TRBD1|12|TRBJ2-5
CSFDRVRETQYF
TGCAGCTTTGACAGGGTGCGAGAGACCCAGTACTTC
>TRBV9|NA|TRBD2|16|TRBJ2-5
CASSPMSGRVEETQYF
TGTGCCAGCAGCCCCATGAGCGGGAGGGTTGAAGAGACCCAGTACTTC
>TRBV15|many|NA|14|TRBJ1-3
CATSVRNSGNTIYF
TGTGCCACCAGCGTCCGCAACTCTGGAAACACCATATATTTT
>TRBV28|NA|TRBD1|13|TRBJ1-1
CASSSGQGTEAFF
TGTGCCAGCAGTTCCGGACAGGGCACTGAAGCTTTCTTT
>TRBV5-6|NA|TRBD1|15|TRBJ1-1
CASSAYRGGNTEAFF
TGTGCCAGCAGCGCCTACAGGGGAGGGAACACTGAAGCTTTCTTT
>TRBV5-4|NA|TRBD2|16|TRBJ2-7
CASSSGWTSGRYEQYF
TGTGCCAGCAGCTCCGGATGGACTAGCGGGAGGTACGAGCAGTACTTC
>TRBV7-3|NA|NA|15|TRBJ2-1
CASSLISSSYNEQFF
TGTGCCAGCAGCTTAATTTCGAGCTCCTACAATGAGCAGTTCTTC
>TRBV7-9|once|NA|14|TRBJ2-5
CASSLARDTETQYF
TGTGCCAGCAGCTTAGCCAGGGACACAGAGACCCAGTACTTC
>TRBV19|NA|NA|13|TRBJ1-5
CASLEKGDQPQHF
TGTGCCAGCCTTGAGAAGGGGGATCAGCCCCAGCATTTT
>TRBV9|NA|NA|14|TRBJ1-4
CASSVSGTNEKLFF
TGTGCCAGCAGCGTGTCGGGGACTAATGAAAAACTGTTTTTT
>TRBV4-1|NA|NA|15|TRBJ1-1
CASRSQGHMNTEAFF
TGCGCCAGCCGCTCTCAGGGGCACATGAACACTGAAGCTTTCTTT
>TRBV28|NA|TRBD1|16|TRBJ1-5
CASSLSGTGGNQPQHF
TGTGCCAGCAGCCTATCTGGGACAGGGGGCAATCAGCCCCAGCATTTT
>TRBV28|NA|TRBD1|15|TRBJ2-2
CASSSWTGTTGELFF
TGTGCCAGCAGTTCCTGGACAGGGACGACCGGGGAGCTGTTTTTT
>TRBV4-1|NA|TRBD1|16|TRBJ1-4
CASSQYTGVLGEKLFF
TGCGCCAGCAGCCAATACACAGGGGTTTTGGGGGAAAAACTGTTTTTT
>TRBV7-2|NA|NA|14|TRBJ2-3
CASSSRSSTDTQYF
TGTGCCAGCAGCTCTAGGTCTAGCACAGATACGCAGTATTTT
>TRBV28|NA|NA|15|TRBJ2-7
CASLSSGTGTYEQYF
TGTGCCAGCCTGAGCTCGGGGACTGGGACCTACGAGCAGTACTTC
>TRBV2|NA|NA|13|TRBJ1-2
CATLREIINGYTF
TGTGCCACCCTCAGGGAGATTATTAATGGCTACACCTTC
>TRBV18|once|NA|14|TRBJ2-3
CASSPLGGSDTQYF
TGTGCCAGCTCACCGTTGGGGGGATCAGATACGCAGTATTTT
>TRBV5-1|NA|NA|13|TRBJ2-7
CASSSGLAYEQYF
TGCGCCAGCAGCTCGGGCCTAGCCTACGAGCAGTACTTC
>TRBV30|NA|NA|14|TRBJ2-7
CAWSPFHKLIEQYF
TGTGCCTGGAGCCCCTTCCATAAATTGATCGAGCAGTACTTC
>TRBV2|NA|NA|14|TRBJ2-5
CASTLGRQQETQYF
TGTGCCAGCACCCTTGGGAGACAGCAAGAGACCCAGTACTTC
>TRBV2|NA|TRBD1|16|TRBJ2-3
CASIPTGTGATDTQYF
TGTGCCAGCATACCTACCGGGACAGGAGCCACAGATACGCAGTATTTT
>TRBV10-3|NA|TRBD1|15|TRBJ2-1
CAISGGQGFYNEQFF
TGTGCCATCAGTGGGGGACAGGGGTTCTACAATGAGCAGTTCTTC
>TRBV7-2|once|TRBD2|16|TRBJ2-7
CASSLDPSGRAGEQYF
TGTGCCAGCAGCTTAGACCCTAGCGGGAGGGCCGGGGAGCAGTACTTC
>TRBV20-1|once|NA|10|TRBJ1-2
CSVGTTGYTF
TGCAGTGTCGGGACAACAGGCTACACCTTC
>TRBV27|NA|TRBD1|13|TRBJ2-7
CASKPQGAYEQYF
TGTGCCAGCAAACCACAGGGGGCCTACGAGCAGTACTTC
>TRBV10-2|NA|NA|12|TRBJ1-4
CASSRRHEKLFF
TGCGCCAGCAGTAGGCGGCATGAAAAACTGTTTTTT
>TRBV29-1|NA|NA|12|TRBJ2-3
CSALKSTDTQYF
TGCAGCGCTTTGAAGAGCACAGATACGCAGTATTTT
>TRBV18|NA|NA|13|TRBJ1-1
CASSPLENTEAFF
TGTGCCAGCTCACCATTGGAGAACACTGAAGCTTTCTTT
>TRBV18|NA|NA|13|TRBJ2-7
CASSLGPNYEQYF
TGTGCCAGCTCGCTCGGACCGAACTACGAGCAGTACTTC
>TRBV5-1|NA|NA|13|TRBJ2-7
CASSPRTTYEQYF
TGCGCCAGCAGCCCCCGGACAACCTACGAGCAGTACTTC
>TRBV7-3|NA|TRBD2|15|TRBJ2-1
CASSLAPSASGEQFF
TGTGCCAGCAGCTTAGCCCCGTCGGCTAGCGGTGAGCAGTTCTTC
>TRBV15|NA|TRBD1|15|TRBJ2-3
CATSSRQGGTDTQYF
TGTGCCACCAGCTCACGACAGGGAGGCACAGATACGCAGTATTTT
>TRBV28|NA|NA|13|TRBJ1-1
CASSLIQSYEAFF
TGTGCCAGCAGTTTGATACAGAGTTATGAAGCTTTCTTT
>TRBV5-4|NA|TRBD2|17|TRBJ2-2
CASSLAGSGGVTGELFF
TGTGCCAGCAGCTTGGCCGGTAGCGGGGGGGTCACCGGGGAGCTGTTTTTT
>TRBV9|NA|TRBD2|15|TRBJ2-1
CASSVALAGYNEQFF
TGTGCCAGCAGCGTAGCTCTAGCGGGATACAATGAGCAGTTCTTC
>TRBV7-2|once|NA|13|TRBJ2-5
CASSPPGVETQYF
TGTGCCAGCAGCCCCCCGGGGGTGGAGACCCAGTACTTC
>TRBV28|NA|NA|18|TRBJ1-3
CASSLFTVSELSGNTIYF
TGTGCCAGCAGTTTATTCACAGTCAGCGAACTCTCTGGAAACACCATATATTTT
>TRBV18|NA|NA|15|TRBJ1-5
CASSLREGRNQPQHF
TGTGCCAGCTCACTTCGGGAGGGGCGCAATCAGCCCCAGCATTTT
>TRBV28|NA|NA|13|TRBJ2-2
CASRYRNTGELFF
TGTGCCAGCCGATACAGAAACACCGGGGAGCTGTTTTTT
>TRBV7-7|few|NA|13|TRBJ1-1
CASSLGESTEAFF
TGTGCCAGCAGCTTGGGGGAGAGCACTGAAGCTTTCTTT
>TRBV28|NA|TRBD1|14|TRBJ1-4
CASSLQGVNEKLFF
TGTGCCAGCAGTCTACAGGGGGTCAATGAAAAACTGTTTTTT
>TRBV15|NA|NA|13|TRBJ2-7
CATSRDNTYEQYF
TGTGCCACCAGCAGAGACAATACCTACGAGCAGTACTTC
>TRBV28|once|NA|15|TRBJ1-3
CASSLIAGWGNTIYF
TGTGCCAGCAGTTTAATCGCGGGGTGGGGAAACACCATATATTTT
>TRBV2|NA|NA|13|TRBJ1-1
CASSELTLGEAFF
TGTGCCAGCAGTGAACTGACCCTCGGGGAAGCTTTCTTT
>TRBV21-1|few|NA|14|TRBJ2-3
CASRGTIPTDTQYF
TGTGCCAGCAGGGGGACTATCCCCACAGATACGCAGTATTTT